This paragraph covers one T cell receptor (beta chain) sequence. Antigen: not known. As defined, naive CD8 cells were CD45RO-negative and positively selected for CCR7, with terminally differentiated effector memory CD45RA+ cells excluded. This record comes from a study of shared clonotypes between healthy human individuals. Findings of the study overall: Sequencing depth was predicted to influence how clonotypes are shared among donors. Donor scarcity curtailed the genetic and exposure-history diversity represented herein. The sharing of approximately 5.1% of naive CD4 clonotypes was seen across a few donors. The generation probabilities recorded for non-shared clonotypes fell below those of clonotypes shared by all four donors.

CDR1 is MGHRA, CDR2 YSYEKL, per germline. With V trimmed by 0 bases and J by 12 bases, 8 bases remained unmatched. This CDR3 is 14 amino acids long. Method: immunoSEQ multiplex PCR; TCRdb's copy keeps in-frame clones and lacks some. The sample has about 2.1 million clones; around 95% are singletons. The chain uses TRBV4-1 and TRBJ2-7, with 10 bases aligning to TRBD2. The source of this sequence is a man between 18 and 29 years old in good health. Some clones in this sample may be carry-over from other donors' samples. Sequencing input: naive CD8+ T cells from PBMCs. CDR3 region: CASSQDRLAGDRYF. CDR3 DNA: TGCGCCAGCAGCCAAGATCGTCTAGCGGGAGACAGGTACTTC.